A single sample is the source of the 7 T cell receptor beta chains below, sequenced in a study of shared clonotypes between healthy human individuals. Profiling relied on immunoSEQ multiplex PCR, and the TCRdb table lists in-frame clones only, not all of them. The sample includes around 990,000 clones, approximately 80% of them seen just once. Sample: memory CD4+ T cells from PBMCs. Subset meaning: CD45RA-negative fraction. These receptors were taken from a man between 18 and 29 years old in good health. Some clones in this sample may be carry-over from other donors' samples.

This clone was found once. This chain uses TRBV5-1 with TRBJ1-2; tentative D call: TRBD1 (5 bases). The V and J ends lost 4 bases and 4 bases respectively, with 17 bases between them. The CDR3 consists of 15 residues. CDR1 is SGHRS, CDR2 YFSETQ, per germline. The CDR3 nucleotides read TGCGCCAGCAGCCAGTTGTTAGGGGCGAGCTATGGCTACACCTTC. It yields the protein CASSQLLGASYGYTF.

V and J are TRBV5-1 and TRBJ2-2; D possibly uses TRBD1 or TRBD2 (5 bases each). The CDR3 loop spans 16 amino acids. Germline V gene lookup returns CDR1 SGHRS and CDR2 YFSETQ. The ends were cut back, 4 bases at V and 4 bases at J, with 17 bases in the middle. CDR3 sequence: CASSTGTDWGTGELFF. The CDR3 DNA reads TGCGCCAGCAGCACTGGGACGGACTGGGGCACCGGGGAGCTGTTTTTT.

V and J are TRBV28 and TRBJ2-1, with D possibly matching TRBD1 (6 bases). CDR3 length equals 17 residues. The V and J ends lost 6 bases and 0 bases respectively, with 18 bases between them. CDR1 and CDR2 (germline): MDHEN, SYDVKM. CDR3 in amino acids: CASSPPQGTRSYNEQFF. For the CDR3, the DNA is TGTGCCAGCAGCCCGCCACAGGGAACCCGCTCCTACAATGAGCAGTTCTTC.

The chain is built from TRBV5-1 and TRBJ2-5, with 10 bases aligning to TRBD2. CDR1 and CDR2 from the germline V gene are SGHRS and YFSETQ. This CDR3 comprises 15 residues. The V and J ends lost 4 bases and 2 bases, in that order; junction bases with no gene match: 5. The CDR3 region is CASSLRTSGQETQYF. Here the CDR3 DNA reads TGCGCCAGCAGCCTTCGGACTAGCGGACAAGAGACCCAGTACTTC.

This clone was counted only a few times. V and J are TRBV2 and TRBJ1-4; the D is unclear. V was shortened by 2 bases and J by 7 bases, with 14 bases between the two germline ends. CDR1 and CDR2 from the germline V gene are SNHLY and FYNNEI. This CDR3 region has 15 residues. Here the CDR3 DNA reads TGTGCCAGCAGTGAACTATACGGGTCGGGTGAAAAACTGTTTTTT. Amino acids: CASSELYGSGEKLFF. Together with reference TRBV2 and TRBJ1-4, the CDR3 gives the full variable domain: EPEVTQTPSHQVTQMGQEVILRCVPISNHLYFYWYRQILGQKVEFLVSFYNNEISEKSEIFDDQFSVERPDGSNFTLKIRSTKLEDSAMYFCASSELYGSGEKLFFGSGTQLSVL.

CDR3 sequence reads: CATSRPLEANYGYTF. CDR3 in DNA: TGTGCCACCAGCAGGCCCTTGGAGGCTAACTATGGCTACACCTTC. This rearrangement joins TRBV15 to TRBJ1-2; D is uncertain. Germline V gene lookup returns CDR1 LNHNV and CDR2 YYDKDF (reference sequence). Trimming took 3 bases from V and 0 from J, leaving 11 bases between them. The CDR3 loop spans 15 amino acids.

J is TRBJ2-5 and V is TRBV28, with D tentatively TRBD2 (7 bases). The CDR3 consists of 14 residues. Trimming pared 8 bases from V and 7 bases from J, leaving 20 bases between. Per germline, CDR1 MDHEN and CDR2 SYDVKM. The CDR3 region has the DNA TGTGCCAGCCAGTTGTCAGGGAGGGGGGGGACCCAGTACTTC. Its protein is CASQLSGRGGTQYF. Full variable domain (rest looked up from reference TRBV28 and TRBJ2-5): DVKVTQSSRYLVKRTGEKVFLECVQDMDHENMFWYRQDPGLGLRLIYFSYDVKMKEKGDIPEGYSVSREKKERFSLILESASTNQTSMYLCASQLSGRGGTQYFGPGTRLLVL.